Presented here are 6 T cell receptor beta chains from one specimen sequenced in a study of T-cell memory formation after mild COVID-19. TCRdb redid the calling of the 5' RACE reads with MiXCR, one entry per CDR3 protein. The table records 200,000 to 250,000 distinct CDR3 sequences, just over 9.5% of them present only once. Sequencing was performed on PBMCs or a T cell subset sorted from them (not recorded which). The receptors were sampled from a young man who had mild COVID-19 (a few samples of this study predate the infection). Cell type and time point are not known.

Many counts were recorded for this clonotype. The rearrangement links TRBV4-2 to TRBJ1-3; D gene ambiguous. V was shortened by 0 bases and J by 4 bases, with 13 bases between the two germline ends. The CDR3 runs 16 residues. Per germline, CDR1 LGHNA and CDR2 YNFKEQ. Here the CDR3 DNA reads TGTGCCAGCAGCCAAGATTTAACCGCGGGGGGAAACACCATATATTTT. It specifies CASSQDLTAGGNTIYF.

This rearrangement joins TRBV12-3 or TRBV12-4 to TRBJ1-2, with no clear D. The CDR3 has 14 amino acids. V was cut by 5 bases and J by 7 bases, with 17 bases left in between. Here the CDR3 DNA reads TGTGCCAGCAGTCCACCAGGCGTAAGGTCTGGCTACACCTTC. This encodes CASSPPGVRSGYTF.

The J gene is TRBJ1-4, the V gene TRBV28; D gene unclear. The CDR3 is 13 amino acids. Trimming pared 7 bases from V and 8 bases from J, leaving 14 bases between. Per germline, CDR1 MDHEN and CDR2 SYDVKM. The CDR3 loop reads CASMGTPGEKLFF. CDR3 DNA: TGTGCCAGCATGGGCACGCCTGGGGAAAAACTGTTTTTT.

The table lists this clonotype with many counts. This chain links TRBV15 with TRBJ1-3, with a tentative D call TRBD1 (5 bases). With 0 bases removed from V and 0 bases from J, the gap between germline ends came to 9 bases. Germline-derived CDR1 and CDR2 are LNHNV and YYDKDF (reference sequence). The CDR3 contains 16 residues. CDR3 nucleotides: TGTGCCACCAGCAGAGAAAGGGGTACCTCTGGAAACACCATATATTTT. It yields the protein CATSRERGTSGNTIYF.

This clonotype was seen only a few times. V usage is TRBV27 and J usage is TRBJ2-2; D possibly matches TRBD1 or TRBD2 (5 bases each). Germline lookup yields CDR1 MNHEY and CDR2 SMNVEV (reference sequence). The CDR3 is 17 residues long. V was pared by 1 base and J by 2 bases, with 14 bases between. Here the CDR3 DNA reads TGTGCCAGCAGTTTATTTACGGGGACCCCTAACACCGGGGAGCTGTTTTTT. This gives the protein CASSLFTGTPNTGELFF.

This clonotype was found many times. The rearrangement joins TRBV21-1 to TRBJ2-7; TRBD1, the D gene given by the table, was not confirmed from the DNA. TRBV21-1 has pseudogene status. The CDR3 covers 13 residues. The CDR3 nucleotides are TGTGCCAGCAGTCGACAGGATTCCTACGAGCAGTACTTC. Translated: CASSRQDSYEQYF.